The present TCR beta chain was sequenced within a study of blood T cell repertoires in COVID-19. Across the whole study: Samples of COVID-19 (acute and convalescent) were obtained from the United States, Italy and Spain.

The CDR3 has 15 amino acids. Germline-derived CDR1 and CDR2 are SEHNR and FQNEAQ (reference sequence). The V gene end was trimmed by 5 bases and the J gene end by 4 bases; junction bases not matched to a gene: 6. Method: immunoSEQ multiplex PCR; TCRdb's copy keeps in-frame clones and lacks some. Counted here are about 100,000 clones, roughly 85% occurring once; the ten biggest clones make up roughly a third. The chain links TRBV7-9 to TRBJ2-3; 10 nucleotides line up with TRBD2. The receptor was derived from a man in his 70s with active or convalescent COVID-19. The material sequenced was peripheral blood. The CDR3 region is CASSPPSGSADTQYF. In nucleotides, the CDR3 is TGTGCCAGCAGCCCGCCTAGCGGGAGTGCAGATACGCAGTATTTT.